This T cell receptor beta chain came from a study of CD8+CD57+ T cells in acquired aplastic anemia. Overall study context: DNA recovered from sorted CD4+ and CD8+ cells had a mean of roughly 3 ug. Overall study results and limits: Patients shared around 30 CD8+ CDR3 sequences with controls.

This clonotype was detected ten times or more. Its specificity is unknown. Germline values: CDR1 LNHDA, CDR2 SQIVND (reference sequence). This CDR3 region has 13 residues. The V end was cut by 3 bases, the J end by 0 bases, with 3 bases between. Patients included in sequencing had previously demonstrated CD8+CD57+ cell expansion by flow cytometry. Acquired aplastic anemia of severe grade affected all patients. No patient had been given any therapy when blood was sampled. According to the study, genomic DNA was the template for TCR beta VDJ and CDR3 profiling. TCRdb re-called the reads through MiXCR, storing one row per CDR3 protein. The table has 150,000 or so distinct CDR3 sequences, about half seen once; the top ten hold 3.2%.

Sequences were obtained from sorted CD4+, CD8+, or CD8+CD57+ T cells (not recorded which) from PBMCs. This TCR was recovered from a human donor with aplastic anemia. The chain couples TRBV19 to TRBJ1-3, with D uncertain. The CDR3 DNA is TGTGCCAGTAGTATCGCCTCTGGAAACACCATATATTTT. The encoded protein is CASSIASGNTIYF.